The clone carrying this T cell receptor (beta chain) showed up just a few times. The antigen is undetermined. The record originates from a study of T cell repertoires in cytomegalovirus infection. Looking at the study overall: Both a matching HLA type and CMV infection were indicated by public TCR beta signatures. General observations from the study: Across the ex vivo response, the dominant clonotypes were HLA-C-restricted CMV-specific TCR beta clonotypes.

TCRdb fed the reads into MiXCR, producing one record per CDR3 protein. Of 680,000 or so distinct CDR3 sequences listed, 35% to 45% are singletons. The source material was PBMCs. This TCR was recovered from a human donor in good health (CMV status not recorded). Some clones in this sample may be carry-over from other donors' samples.

The CDR3 protein is CASSRIGVGLAGEETQYF. For the CDR3, the DNA is TGTGCCAGCAGCCGTATAGGGGTAGGGCTAGCGGGGGAAGAGACCCAGTACTTC. This rearrangement joins TRBV7-6 to TRBJ2-5, with 10 nucleotides matching TRBD2. The CDR3 extends over 18 amino acids. The germline CDR1 and CDR2 sequences are SGHVS and FNYEAQ. J gave up 3 bases and V 5 bases, and 15 bases lay outside the gene matches.